The source of this T cell receptor beta chain is a study of CD8 T cells in Susac syndrome. The germline CDR1 and CDR2 sequences are GTSNPN and SVGIG (reference sequence). The CDR3 spans 16 residues. V lost 5 bases and J lost 4, with 21 bases in between. General study findings and limits: The study conceded that its TCR sequencing and HLA analysis involved relatively few individuals.

Comments on this clonotype: What it binds is unknown.

When the RNA was reverse transcribed, random hexamers were used with an input of about 0.5 to 1 ug. Amplification of TCR beta CDR3 used immunoSEQ multiplex PCR across 54 Vbeta and 13 Jbeta. TCRdb processed the immunoSEQ multiplex PCR reads anew with MiXCR; each CDR3 protein has one entry. This sample has 77,000 or so distinct CDR3 sequences; less than 95% occur once, and the top ten carry under 0.5%. CD8+ and CD4+ T cells taken from blood had their TCR beta sequenced. While CD8+ and CD4+ T cells were isolated negatively, TEMRA cells were enriched by FACS. The sequenced material came from CD8+ T cells from PBMCs. V gene TRBV30 combines with J gene TRBJ2-1, with a possible D match to TRBD1 (5 bases). The TCR was taken from a human donor with multiple sclerosis. The CDR3 spells CAWDGEGALGYNEQFF. Written as DNA, the CDR3 is TGTGCCTGGGACGGTGAAGGGGCCCTCGGGTACAATGAGCAGTTCTTC. Using reference TRBV30 and TRBJ2-1 for the parts outside the CDR3, the full variable domain is SQTIHQWPATLVQPVGSPLSLECTVEGTSNPNLYWYRQAAGRGLQLLFYSVGIGQISSEVPQNLSASRPQDRQFILSSKKLLLSDSGFYLCAWDGEGALGYNEQFFGPGTRLTVL.